The 17 T cell receptor beta chains below all came from one sample that was sequenced in a study of T cells in Graves' hyperthyroidism and ophthalmopathy. Regions amplified from RNA transcripts were the TCR beta CDR3 regions. HTBI primers were used for first-round RT-PCR of the TCR CDR3. TCRdb redid the calling of the multiplex PCR reads with MiXCR, one entry per CDR3 protein. The data contain 350,000 or so distinct CDR3 sequences, roughly 18% of them singletons. Sequencing was done on a sample of blood. The receptors shown here come from a woman between 45 and 65 years old with Graves' hyperthyroidism.

The chain recombines TRBV24-1 with TRBJ2-3, with 8 bases that match TRBD1. Trimming cost V 3 bases and J 5 bases; bases outside gene matches: 6. The CDR3 has 15 residues. Looked up from germline, CDR1 is KGHDR and CDR2 is SFDVKD. The CDR3 DNA follows: TGTGCCACCAGTGATGGACGGACAGGGAAAGATACGCAGTATTTT. This translates into CATSDGRTGKDTQYF.

This clonotype was recorded many times. CDR3 sequence (DNA): TGTGCCAGCACCCCCTCGACAGGGTATCACCAAGAGACCCAGTACTTC. Protein product: CASTPSTGYHQETQYF. The V gene is TRBV6-1, the J gene TRBJ2-5, with TRBD1 matching over 7 bases. This CDR3 region has 16 residues. The germline CDR1 and CDR2 sequences are MNHNS and SASEGT. V was pared by 7 bases and J by 0 bases, with 11 bases of the junction left unmatched.

This clonotype was seen many times. V usage is TRBV6-1 and J usage is TRBJ2-7, with TRBD1 matching over 10 bases. With 7 bases clipped from V and 5 bases from J, the junction kept 14 bases outside the gene matches. Looked up from germline, CDR1 is MNHNS and CDR2 is SASEGT. The CDR3 is 16 residues long. This CDR3 reads CASTKNPGQGRNEQYF. CDR3 in DNA: TGTGCCAGCACCAAGAACCCGGGACAGGGGCGAAACGAGCAGTACTTC.

This rearrangement joins TRBV5-5 to TRBJ2-4; 10 bases are a match to TRBD2. J lost 8 bases, V lost 0 bases, and 2 bases had no gene match. Looked up from germline, CDR1 is SGHKS and CDR2 is YYEKEE (reference sequence). CDR3 size: 14 residues. The DNA of the CDR3 is TGTGCCAGCAGCTTGGGCCTAGCGGGAGACATTCAGTACTTC. Its translation is CASSLGLAGDIQYF. Variable domain in full (rest from reference TRBV5-5 and TRBJ2-4): DAGVTQSPTHLIKTRGQQVTLRCSPISGHKSVSWYQQVLGQGPQFIFQYYEKEERGRGNFPDRFSARQFPNYSSELNVNALLLGDSALYLCASSLGLAGDIQYFGAGTRLSVL.

The gene calls are TRBV4-2 and TRBJ2-7; no definite D call. V lost 0 bases to trimming and J lost 3 bases, with 6 bases between them. The CDR3 covers 13 residues. Germline assignment: CDR1 LGHNA and CDR2 YNFKEQ. This chain's CDR3 is CASSQDLYYEQYF. CDR3 nucleotides: TGTGCCAGCAGCCAAGATCTGTACTACGAGCAGTACTTC.

In its sample, this clonotype was seen many times. The chain recombines TRBV7-8 with TRBJ1-1, with D unclear. V was shortened by 5 bases and J by 9 bases, with 19 bases between the two germline ends. CDR1 and CDR2 (germline): SGHVS, FQNEAQ. The CDR3 spans 14 residues. The DNA of the CDR3 is TGTGCCAGCAGCCTAATGGTCAGGCAGCTACAAGCTTTCTTT. Residues: CASSLMVRQLQAFF.

This clonotype was seen repeatedly, ten times or more. The J gene is TRBJ2-3, the V gene TRBV30, with D possibly matching TRBD2 (6 bases). Germline V gene sequence: CDR1 GTSNPN, CDR2 SVGIG (reference sequence). CDR3 size: 15 residues. V lost 1 base to trimming and J lost 0 bases, with 11 bases between them. The CDR3 reads CAWSDLGGSTDTQYF. The CDR3 DNA reads as TGTGCCTGGAGTGACCTAGGAGGGAGCACAGATACGCAGTATTTT.

This clonotype occurred many times. The rearrangement links TRBV28 to TRBJ2-5; the D is unclear. The CDR3 length is 17 residues. Trimming stripped 5 bases from V and 4 bases from J, with 23 bases between. Looked up from germline, CDR1 is MDHEN and CDR2 is SYDVKM. CDR3 sequence: CASSPTPAHSLRETQYF. CDR3 coding DNA: TGTGCCAGCAGTCCAACCCCGGCTCATAGTCTGCGAGAGACCCAGTACTTC.

V is TRBV6-1 and J is TRBJ1-5; 9 positions match TRBD1. The CDR3 length is 15 residues. In germline, CDR1 is MNHNS, CDR2 SASEGT. V was pared by 7 bases and J by 7 bases, with 11 bases of the junction left unmatched. CDR3 amino acids: CASTEGQGLAQPQHF. Here the CDR3 DNA reads TGTGCCAGCACCGAGGGACAGGGTTTAGCGCAGCCCCAGCATTTT.

About this clonotype itself: A read error may explain this, as a much larger clone is one base away. The rearrangement links TRBV6-1 to TRBJ2-1, with unresolved D. V lost 5 bases, J lost 1 base, and 12 bases lay in between. CDR1 and CDR2 (germline): MNHNS, SASEGT. The CDR3 loop spans 15 amino acids. The CDR3 nucleotides read TGTGCCAGCAGTTTGGAGACGGTATCCTACAATGAGCAGTTCTTC. Translating it yields CASSLETVSYNEQFF.

V and J are TRBV24-1 and TRBJ2-2; 8 bases match TRBD1. The CDR3 sequence is 16 residues long. J was trimmed by 1 base and V by 3 bases; bases with no gene match: 3. Germline CDR1 and CDR2: KGHDR and SFDVKD. The CDR3 DNA reads TGTGCCACCAGTGATACCGGGACAGGGAACACCGGGGAGCTGTTTTTT. Protein: CATSDTGTGNTGELFF.

This clonotype was counted at least ten times. DNA of the CDR3: TGTGCCAGCGACAATGGAGGTAGTACTGAAGCTTTCTTT. This encodes CASDNGGSTEAFF. The V and J genes are TRBV28 and TRBJ1-1; D is undetermined. The V and J ends lost 8 bases and 5 bases respectively, with 15 bases between them. CDR1 and CDR2 from the germline V gene are MDHEN and SYDVKM. The CDR3 runs to 13 residues.

This clonotype appeared many times. Here the CDR3 DNA reads TGTGCCAGCAGCGTCGTAGGTATCGATGAGCAGTTCTTC. It specifies CASSVVGIDEQFF. The chain carries TRBV12-3 or TRBV12-4 and TRBJ2-1; no reliable D call. The ends were cut back, 6 bases at V and 8 bases at J, with 14 bases in the middle. The CDR3 length is 13 residues.

This clonotype was counted a few times. The V call is TRBV2, the J call TRBJ2-4; D is perhaps TRBD1 or TRBD2 (6 bases each). CDR3 length: 14 residues. Germline V lookup: CDR1 SNHLY, CDR2 FYNNEI. The V and J ends lost 4 bases and 6 bases respectively, with 13 bases between them. CDR3 nucleotide sequence: TGTGCCAGCAGTGGGGGGGCCGTGGTAAACATTCAGTACTTC. Residues: CASSGGAVVNIQYF. The whole variable domain, remainder taken from reference TRBV2 and TRBJ2-4, is EPEVTQTPSHQVTQMGQEVILRCVPISNHLYFYWYRQILGQKVEFLVSFYNNEISEKSEIFDDQFSVERPDGSNFTLKIRSTKLEDSAMYFCASSGGAVVNIQYFGAGTRLSVL.

This clonotype was seen more than once but under ten times. V and J are TRBV6-1 and TRBJ1-5, with TRBD1 matching 9 bases. Germline CDR1 and CDR2: MNHNS and SASEGT. The CDR3 covers 14 residues. Trimming removed 5 bases from V and 6 bases from J; junction bases left unmatched: 5. The DNA for the CDR3 is TGTGCCAGCAGTCCGGGACAGGGATCTCAGCCCCAGCATTTT. It codes for CASSPGQGSQPQHF.

This clonotype has ten or more counts. V and J are TRBV18 and TRBJ1-1; D is uncertain. The V gene lost 3 bases and the J gene lost 1 base, with 9 bases spanning the gap. Germline assignment: CDR1 KGHSH and CDR2 LQKENI. The CDR3 is made up of 14 amino acids. CDR3: CASSPLVENTEAFF. The CDR3 DNA sequence: TGTGCCAGCTCACCGCTCGTGGAGAACACTGAAGCTTTCTTT.

The gene calls are TRBV14 and TRBJ2-7; D remains unclear. V was cut by 2 bases and J by 6 bases, with 5 bases left in between. CDR1 is SGHDN, CDR2 FVKESK, per germline. The length of the CDR3 is 11 residues. CDR3 nucleotide sequence: TGTGCCAGCAGCCAATATGGCGAGCAGTACGTC. Amino acid sequence: CASSQYGEQYV.